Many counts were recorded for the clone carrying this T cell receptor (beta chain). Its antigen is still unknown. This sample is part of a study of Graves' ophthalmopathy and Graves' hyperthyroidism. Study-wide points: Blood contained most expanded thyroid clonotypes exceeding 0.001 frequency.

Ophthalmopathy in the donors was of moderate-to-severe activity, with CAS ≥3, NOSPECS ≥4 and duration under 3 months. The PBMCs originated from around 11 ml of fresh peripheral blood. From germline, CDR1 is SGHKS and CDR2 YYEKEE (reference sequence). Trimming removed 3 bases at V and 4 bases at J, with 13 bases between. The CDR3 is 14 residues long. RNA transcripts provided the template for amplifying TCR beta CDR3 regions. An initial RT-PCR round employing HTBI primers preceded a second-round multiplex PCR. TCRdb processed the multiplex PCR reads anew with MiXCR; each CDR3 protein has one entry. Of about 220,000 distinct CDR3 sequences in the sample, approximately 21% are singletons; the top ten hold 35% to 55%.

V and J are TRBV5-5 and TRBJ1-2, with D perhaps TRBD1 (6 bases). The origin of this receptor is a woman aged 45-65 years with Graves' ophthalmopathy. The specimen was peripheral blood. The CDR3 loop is CASSSPGAFYGYTF. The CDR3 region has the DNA TGTGCCAGCAGCTCGCCGGGGGCGTTCTATGGCTACACCTTC.